The rows below give T cell receptor beta chains drawn from one sample of a study of blood T cell repertoires in COVID-19. Clones were sequenced by immunoSEQ multiplex PCR, and TCRdb holds only the in-frame ones, with some missing. This table has under 150,000 clones, around nine tenths appearing once. Sample: peripheral blood. These receptors were taken from a man aged 45 to 65 with acute or convalescent COVID-19. Each CDR3 is given with its conserved first and last residue. D genes are given only for firm matches. Clone size is not always given. Where it is, it says once, few, many or a class for expanded clones.

TRBJ1-5 | TRBV7-2 | TRBD1 | NA | TGTGCCAGCAGCTTAGCCGAAGGACAGGGAGGTCAGCCCCAGCATTTT | CASSLAEGQGGQPQHF
TRBJ2-3 | TRBV27 | TRBD2 | once | TGTGCCAGCATGCTAGCGGGAGGGACAGATACGCAGTATTTT | CASMLAGGTDTQYF
TRBJ2-3 | TRBV2 | TRBD1 | once | TGTGCCAACGGACAGGGTGGAGATACGCAGTATTTT | CANGQGGDTQYF
TRBJ2-5 | TRBV19 | TRBD2 | NA | TGTGCCAGTAGTATCTTAGCTAGCGGGAGTGGGCAAGAGACCCAGTACTTC | CASSILASGSGQETQYF
TRBJ1-2 | TRBV9 | TRBD1 | NA | TGTGCCAGCAGCCTCATCGGGACAGTCCCAGATGGCTACACCTTC | CASSLIGTVPDGYTF
TRBJ1-3 | TRBV19 | TRBD1 | NA | TGTGCCAGTAGTCCCCTCCCGGGACAGGGGGCTTCTGCGGACACCATATATTTT | CASSPLPGQGASADTIYF
TRBJ1-2 | TRBV23-1 | TRBD1 | NA | TGCGCCAGCAGTCTGGTGCGACAGGGGATCTATGGCTACACCTTC | CASSLVRQGIYGYTF
TRBJ1-1 | TRBV7-9 | NA | NA | TGTGCCAGCAGCTTACAGGGAAAGAACACTGAAGCTTTCTTT | CASSLQGKNTEAFF
TRBJ2-5 | TRBV5-1 | TRBD2 | NA | TGCGCCAGCAGCTTGGGGCTAGCGGGAGAAGAGACCCAGTACTTC | CASSLGLAGEETQYF
TRBJ2-7 | TRBV7-9 | NA | NA | TGTGCCAGCAGCTCCGGGGGGCGGGAGAGGTACGAGCAGTACTTC | CASSSGGRERYEQYF
TRBJ1-5 | TRBV24-1 | TRBD1 | NA | TGTGCCACCAGTGACCCTGGACAGGGGGCTAATCAGCCCCAGCATTTT | CATSDPGQGANQPQHF
TRBJ1-4 | TRBV6-6 | TRBD1 | NA | TGTGCCAGCAGTCTCCGACAGGGGGCGCGAACTAATGAAAAACTGTTTTTT | CASSLRQGARTNEKLFF
TRBJ1-2 | TRBV7-9 | NA | NA | TGTGCCAGCAGCTTTCCCCTAAACCCCTATGGCTACACCTTC | CASSFPLNPYGYTF
TRBJ2-1 | TRBV9 | TRBD2 | NA | TGTGCCAGCAGCGTTGGAGGGAGGGCCCGCAATGAGCAGTTCTTC | CASSVGGRARNEQFF
TRBJ2-7 | TRBV9 | NA | once | TGTGCCAGCAGCGTAGGGGGGGACAGATCCTACGAGCAGTACTTC | CASSVGGDRSYEQYF
TRBJ2-2 | TRBV11-3 | NA | NA | TGTGCCAGCAGGCCCAGGGACGGGGAGCTGTTTTTT | CASRPRDGELFF
TRBJ1-3 | TRBV5-1 | NA | NA | TGCGCCAGCTTTGAGCGTCCCTCTGGAAACACCATATATTTT | CASFERPSGNTIYF
TRBJ1-5 | TRBV5-8 | NA | NA | TGTGCCAGCAGCTTGGGGGACTTTAGCGATCAGCCCCAGCATTTT | CASSLGDFSDQPQHF
TRBJ2-6 | TRBV7-2 | NA | NA | TGTGCCAGCAGCCTTCGACGGCAGGGCGCCAACGTCCTGACTTTC | CASSLRRQGANVLTF
TRBJ2-2 | TRBV15 | TRBD2 | NA | TGTGCCACCAGGGACCACGAACTTGGACTAGCGAGGAACACCGGGGAGCTGTTTTTT | CATRDHELGLARNTGELFF
TRBJ1-1 | TRBV21-1 | NA | once | TGTGCCAGCAGCAATCGCCGCGACAGGGGGCGAGGCACTGAAGCTTTCTTT | CASSNRRDRGRGTEAFF
TRBJ2-7 | TRBV7-9 | TRBD2 | few | TGTGCCAGCAGCCCTACCGGACTAGCGGGAGTCGAGCAGTACTTC | CASSPTGLAGVEQYF
TRBJ2-4 | TRBV10-3 | NA | NA | TGTGCCATCAGGTCGGACACAGACATTCAGTACTTC | CAIRSDTDIQYF
TRBJ2-3 | TRBV25-1 | TRBD2 | NA | TGTGCCAGCAGCAAAGTAGCGGGAAACACAGATACGCAGTATTTT | CASSKVAGNTDTQYF
TRBJ2-7 | TRBV6-5 | TRBD1 | NA | TGTGCCAGCAGCCTTGACAGGGGTTGGGAGCAGTACTTC | CASSLDRGWEQYF
TRBJ2-3 | TRBV11-2 | NA | NA | TGTGCCAGCAGCCGCGGGACTCCGGGGGATACGCAGTATTTT | CASSRGTPGDTQYF
TRBJ1-5 | TRBV12-5 | TRBD1 | NA | TGTGCTAGTGGTTTGGCGGGACAGGGGAGTAATCAGCCCCAGCATTTT | CASGLAGQGSNQPQHF
TRBJ2-1 | TRBV10-3 | TRBD2 | once | TGTGCCATCAGTGAAGCCGGGACTAGCGGATACAATGAGCAGTTCTTC | CAISEAGTSGYNEQFF
TRBJ2-7 | TRBV6-1 | NA | NA | TGTGCCAGCAGTGATATGGCCGCGGGATCATACGAGCAGTACTTC | CASSDMAAGSYEQYF
TRBJ2-1 | TRBV12-3/TRBV12-4 | NA | NA | TGTGCCATCCTGGGGCGGACCGACAATGAGCAGTTCTTC | CAILGRTDNEQFF
TRBJ1-3 | TRBV2 | TRBD1 | NA | TGTGCCAGCAGGGACGGGACAGGGTCTGGAAACACCATATATTTT | CASRDGTGSGNTIYF
TRBJ1-2 | TRBV5-4 | TRBD1 | NA | TGTGCCAGCAGGACCGCGGGACAGGGGAGTGGCTACACCTTC | CASRTAGQGSGYTF
TRBJ1-1 | TRBV19 | NA | NA | TGTGCCAGTAGTATATGGGCGGGGGGGCACTCGGACACTGAAGCTTTCTTT | CASSIWAGGHSDTEAFF
TRBJ2-7 | TRBV5-4 | TRBD1 | NA | TGTGCCAGCAGCCCATGGGACAGGGGTCCCGAGCAGTACTTC | CASSPWDRGPEQYF
TRBJ2-3 | TRBV2 | TRBD2 | NA | TGTGCCAGCAGTGAACCGGCGGGAGGAGGGTGGGATACGCAGTATTTT | CASSEPAGGGWDTQYF
TRBJ1-4 | TRBV3-1/TRBV3-2 | TRBD1 | NA | TGTGCCAGCAGTCGACAGGGGGGAAATGAAAAACTGTTTTTT | CASSRQGGNEKLFF
TRBJ1-1 | TRBV18 | TRBD1 | NA | TGTGCCAGCTCACCAGGGACAGGGAATTTGAACACTGAAGCTTTCTTT | CASSPGTGNLNTEAFF
TRBJ2-1 | TRBV12-3/TRBV12-4 | NA | few | TGTGCCAGCAGTCAGATGGGGGCCAAACGGTTCTTC | CASSQMGAKRFF